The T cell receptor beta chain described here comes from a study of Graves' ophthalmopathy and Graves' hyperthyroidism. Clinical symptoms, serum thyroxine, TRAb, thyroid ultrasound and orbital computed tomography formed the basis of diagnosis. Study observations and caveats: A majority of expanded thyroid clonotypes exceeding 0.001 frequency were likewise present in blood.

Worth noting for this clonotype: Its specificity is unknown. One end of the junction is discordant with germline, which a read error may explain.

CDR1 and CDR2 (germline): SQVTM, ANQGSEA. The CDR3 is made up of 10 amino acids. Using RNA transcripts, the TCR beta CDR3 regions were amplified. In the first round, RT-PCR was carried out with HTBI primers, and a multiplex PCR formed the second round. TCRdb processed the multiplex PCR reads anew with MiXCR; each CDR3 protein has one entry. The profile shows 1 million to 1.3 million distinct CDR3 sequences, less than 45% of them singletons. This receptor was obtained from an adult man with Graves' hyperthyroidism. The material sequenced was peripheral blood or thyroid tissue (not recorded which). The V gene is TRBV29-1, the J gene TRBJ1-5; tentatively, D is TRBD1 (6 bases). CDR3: CAGGNQPQHF. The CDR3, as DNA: TGTGCAGGGGGCAATCAGCCCCAGCATTTT.